One sample yielded the 12 T cell receptor beta chains listed below, sequenced in a study of cytomegalovirus exposure and HLA in healthy donors (dated by TCRdb to about 2017). Library preparation employed the immunoSEQ multiplex PCR assay. For the multiplex PCR, a mixture combining 60 forward primers for TCR Vbeta segments and 13 reverse primers for TCR Jbeta segments was used. TCRdb retrieved this table from immuneACCESS and kept in-frame rearrangements only. Not all clones are present; in checked studies, unresolved V genes account for under half, and no reason is known for the remainder. The sample yields about 120,000 clones; approximately 80% were counted once. The ten largest account for around 1.6% of the sample. The sequencing sample was made of PBMCs. Every receptor here comes from a woman aged 18-29 years in good health and CMV-seronegative.

This chain joins TRBV28 and TRBJ2-7, with 13 nucleotides matching TRBD2. The CDR3 totals 15 residues. After removal of 7 bases from V and 2 bases from J, the junction contained 5 bases not matched to a gene. The germline V gene has CDR1 MDHEN and CDR2 SYDVKM. In nucleotides, the CDR3 is TGTGCCAGCACTATAGGGACTAGCGGGACCTACGAGCAGTACTTC. Amino acid sequence: CASTIGTSGTYEQYF. The complete variable domain, with remaining parts taken from reference TRBV28 and TRBJ2-7, reads DVKVTQSSRYLVKRTGEKVFLECVQDMDHENMFWYRQDPGLGLRLIYFSYDVKMKEKGDIPEGYSVSREKKERFSLILESASTNQTSMYLCASTIGTSGTYEQYFGPGTRLTVT.

The genes are TRBV7-2 and TRBJ2-7; no firm D call. There are 13 residues in the CDR3. Per germline, CDR1 SGHTA and CDR2 FQGNSA. The V end was cut by 3 bases, the J end by 6 bases, with 12 bases between. The CDR3 sequence: CASSLGPSVEQYF. CDR3 nucleotide sequence: TGTGCCAGCAGCTTGGGCCCTTCCGTCGAGCAGTACTTC.

As concerns this clone: At one boundary the junction diverges from the germline segment, which might be a read error. The chain uses TRBV7-7 and TRBJ1-5; D unclear. CDR1 is SSHAT, CDR2 FNYEAQ, per germline (reference sequence). The CDR3 runs to 11 residues. The CDR3 DNA follows: TGTGCTAGCAGTCCTTTTCAGCCCCAGCATTTT. This codes for CASSPFQPQHF. Variable domain in full (rest from reference TRBV7-7 and TRBJ1-5): GAGVSQSPRYKVTKRGQDVTLRCDPISSHATLYWYQQALGQGPEFLTYFNYEAQPDKSGLPSDRFSAERPEGSISTLTIQRTEQRDSAMYRCASSPFQPQHFGDGTRLSIL.

With respect to this clone: At one of its ends the junction is not consistent with the germline gene, which may arise from a read error. This rearrangement joins TRBV4-2 to TRBJ1-1; D is unclear. Germline-derived CDR1 and CDR2 are LGHNA and YNFKEQ. The CDR3 sequence is 13 residues long. CDR3 loop: CASSQASGTEAFF. The CDR3 DNA follows: TGTGCCAGTAGCCAAGCGTCGGGAACTGAAGCTTTCTTT.

The chain combines TRBV25-1 with TRBJ2-5; weak D call: TRBD2 (6 bases). Trimming removed 2 bases from V and 3 bases from J, with 13 bases in between. Looked up from germline, CDR1 is MGHDK and CDR2 is SYGVNS. The CDR3 runs 15 residues. CDR3 protein: CASSEPQPGEETQYF. The DNA for the CDR3 is TGTGCCAGCAGTGAACCCCAACCGGGGGAAGAGACCCAGTACTTC.

Only one count was recorded for this clone. The J gene is TRBJ1-5, the V gene TRBV27; 7 bases map to TRBD1. V shed 5 bases and J 3 bases; nucleotides not matched to a gene: 1. Germline loops: CDR1 MNHEY, CDR2 SMNVEV (reference sequence). The CDR3 has 13 amino acids. The CDR3 DNA follows: TGTGCCAGCAGTGGGACAGTCAATCAGCCCCAGCATTTT. Protein sequence: CASSGTVNQPQHF.

This clone was found once. This rearrangement joins TRBV10-3 to TRBJ1-4, with a possible D match to TRBD1 (5 bases). The V gene lost 0 bases and the J gene lost 5 bases, with 16 bases spanning the gap. The germline CDR1 and CDR2 sequences are ENHRY and SYGVKD. This CDR3 is built from 17 residues. In DNA form, the CDR3 reads TGTGCCATCAGTGAGTCCCACCCGGGGGGTACCAATGAAAAACTGTTTTTT. This translates into CAISESHPGGTNEKLFF.

V and J are TRBV18 and TRBJ2-3; D not certain. This CDR3 spans 18 amino acids. Per the germline V gene, CDR1 is KGHSH and CDR2 is LQKENI. Trimming shortened V by 2 bases and J by 0 bases, and 18 bases separated the two germline ends. CDR3 nucleotides: TGTGCCAGCTCACCAACCCACCTCTTGCAGGCTAGCACAGATACGCAGTATTTT. Translated: CASSPTHLLQASTDTQYF.

The gene calls are TRBV7-9 and TRBJ2-5; D may be TRBD1 (5 bases). Germline V gene lookup returns CDR1 SEHNR and CDR2 FQNEAQ (reference sequence). The CDR3 has 16 amino acids. Between the trimmed V and J ends, which lost 5 bases and 5 bases, there was a span of 21 bases. The CDR3 sequence is CASSQPAGYVIETQYF. In nucleotides, the CDR3 is TGTGCCAGCAGCCAGCCCGCAGGGTACGTGATTGAGACCCAGTACTTC.

For this clone: A junction end diverges from the germline sequence, so it may reflect a read error. The chain couples TRBV5-4 to TRBJ2-7; D unresolved. The V gene's germline CDR1 is SGHNT and CDR2 YYREEE (reference sequence). The CDR3 is made up of 14 amino acids. The DNA for the CDR3 is TGTGCCAGCAGCCCCACGAGGATCTCCGACGAGCAGTACTTC. It specifies CASSPTRISDEQYF.

The chain has TRBV7-2 and TRBJ2-3; 7 bases align to TRBD2. CDR1 and CDR2 (germline): SGHTA, FQGNSA. J was trimmed by 6 bases and V by 11 bases; bases with no gene match: 11. The CDR3 spans 13 residues. CDR3 in DNA: TGTGCCCCCCTGGGAGGGAGTCGGGATACGCAGTATTTT. Protein: CAPLGGSRDTQYF.

The chain employs TRBV7-2 and TRBJ1-4, with D uncertain. The CDR3 consists of 19 residues. V lost 5 bases and J 4 bases, leaving 26 bases between the germline ends. CDR1 SGHTA and CDR2 FQGNSA come from the germline V gene. In DNA form, the CDR3 reads TGTGCCAGCAGCCGACAACTACCCCTCTTCTTAGGGAGTAATGAAAAACTGTTTTTT. Protein: CASSRQLPLFLGSNEKLFF.